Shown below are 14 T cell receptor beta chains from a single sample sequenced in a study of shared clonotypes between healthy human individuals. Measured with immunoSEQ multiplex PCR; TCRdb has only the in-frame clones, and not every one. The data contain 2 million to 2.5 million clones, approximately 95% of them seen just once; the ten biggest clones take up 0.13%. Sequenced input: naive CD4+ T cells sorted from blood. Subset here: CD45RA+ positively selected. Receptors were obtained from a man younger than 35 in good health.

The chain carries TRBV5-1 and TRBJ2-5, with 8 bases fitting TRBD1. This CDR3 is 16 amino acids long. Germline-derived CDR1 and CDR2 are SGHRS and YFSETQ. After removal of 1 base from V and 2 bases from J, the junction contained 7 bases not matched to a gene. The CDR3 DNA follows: TGCGCCAGCAGCTTGTTCAGCCAGGGGGCTCAAGAGACCCAGTACTTC. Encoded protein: CASSLFSQGAQETQYF.

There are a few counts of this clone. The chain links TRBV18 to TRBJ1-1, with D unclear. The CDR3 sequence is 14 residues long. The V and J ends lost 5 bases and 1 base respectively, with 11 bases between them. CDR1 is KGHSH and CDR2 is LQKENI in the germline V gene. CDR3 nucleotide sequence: TGTGCCAGCTCATCAGTGAAGGCGAACACTGAAGCTTTCTTT. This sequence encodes CASSSVKANTEAFF.

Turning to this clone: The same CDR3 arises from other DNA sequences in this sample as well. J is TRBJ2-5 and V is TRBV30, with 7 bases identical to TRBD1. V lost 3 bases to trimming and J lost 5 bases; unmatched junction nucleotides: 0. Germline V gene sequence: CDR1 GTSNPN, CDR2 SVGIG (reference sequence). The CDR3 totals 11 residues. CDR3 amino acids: CAWSRGETQYF. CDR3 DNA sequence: TGTGCCTGGAGCAGGGGGGAGACCCAGTACTTC.

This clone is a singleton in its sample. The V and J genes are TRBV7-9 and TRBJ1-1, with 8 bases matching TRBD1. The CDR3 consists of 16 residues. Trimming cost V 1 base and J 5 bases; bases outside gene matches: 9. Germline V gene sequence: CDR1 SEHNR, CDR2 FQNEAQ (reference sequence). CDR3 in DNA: TGTGCCAGCAGCTTAGGAGCTTACAGGGGGTCGACTGAAGCTTTCTTT. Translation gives CASSLGAYRGSTEAFF.

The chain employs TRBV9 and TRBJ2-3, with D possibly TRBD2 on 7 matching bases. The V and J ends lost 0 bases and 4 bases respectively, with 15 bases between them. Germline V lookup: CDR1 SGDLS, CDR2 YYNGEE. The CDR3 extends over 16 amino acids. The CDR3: CASSVDGGAYADTQYF. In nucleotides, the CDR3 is TGTGCCAGCAGCGTAGATGGGGGGGCGTATGCAGATACGCAGTATTTT.

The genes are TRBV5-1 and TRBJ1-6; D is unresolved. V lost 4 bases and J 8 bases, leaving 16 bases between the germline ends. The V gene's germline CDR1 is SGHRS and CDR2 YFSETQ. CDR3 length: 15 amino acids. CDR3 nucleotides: TGCGCCAGCAGCCTGGCGGGGAGGGAGTATTCACCCCTCCACTTT. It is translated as CASSLAGREYSPLHF.

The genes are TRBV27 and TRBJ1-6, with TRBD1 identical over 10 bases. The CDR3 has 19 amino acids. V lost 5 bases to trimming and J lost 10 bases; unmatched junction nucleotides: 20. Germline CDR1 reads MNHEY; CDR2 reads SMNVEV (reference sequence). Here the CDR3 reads CASSPHLSTGGRPRSPLHF. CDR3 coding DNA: TGTGCCAGCAGTCCCCACCTTTCGACAGGGGGCCGTCCGCGGTCACCCCTCCACTTT.

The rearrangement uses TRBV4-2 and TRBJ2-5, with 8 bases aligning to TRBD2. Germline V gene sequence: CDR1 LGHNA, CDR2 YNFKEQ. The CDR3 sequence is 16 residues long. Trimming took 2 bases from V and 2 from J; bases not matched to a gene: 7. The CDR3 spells CASSQTTGGRQETQYF. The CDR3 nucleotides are TGTGCCAGCAGCCAAACTACGGGGGGGAGGCAAGAGACCCAGTACTTC.

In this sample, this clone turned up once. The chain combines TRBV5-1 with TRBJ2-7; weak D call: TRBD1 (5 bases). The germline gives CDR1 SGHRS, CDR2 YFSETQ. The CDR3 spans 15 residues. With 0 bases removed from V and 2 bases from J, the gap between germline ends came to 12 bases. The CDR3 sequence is CASSLAQQDTYEQYF. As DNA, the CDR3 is TGCGCCAGCAGCTTGGCCCAACAGGACACCTACGAGCAGTACTTC.

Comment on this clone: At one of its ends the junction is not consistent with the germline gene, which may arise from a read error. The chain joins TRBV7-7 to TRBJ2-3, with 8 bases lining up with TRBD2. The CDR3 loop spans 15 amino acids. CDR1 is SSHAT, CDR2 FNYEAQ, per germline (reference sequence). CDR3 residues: CASSQSGGGIDTQYF. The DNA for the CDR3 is TGTGCTAGCAGCCAGTCTGGCGGGGGGATAGATACGCAGTATTTT.

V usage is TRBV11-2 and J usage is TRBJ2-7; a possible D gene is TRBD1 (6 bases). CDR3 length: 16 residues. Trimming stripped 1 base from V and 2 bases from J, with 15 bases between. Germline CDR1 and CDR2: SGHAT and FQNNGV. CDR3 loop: CASSLVPRGSTYEQYF. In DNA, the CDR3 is TGTGCCAGCAGCTTAGTTCCCAGGGGATCCACCTACGAGCAGTACTTC.

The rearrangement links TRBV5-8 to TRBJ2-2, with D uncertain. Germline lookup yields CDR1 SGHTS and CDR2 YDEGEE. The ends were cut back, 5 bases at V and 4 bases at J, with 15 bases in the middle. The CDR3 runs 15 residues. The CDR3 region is CASSRSYTSTGELFF. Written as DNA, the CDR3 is TGTGCCAGCAGTCGTTCCTACACTTCCACCGGGGAGCTGTTTTTT.

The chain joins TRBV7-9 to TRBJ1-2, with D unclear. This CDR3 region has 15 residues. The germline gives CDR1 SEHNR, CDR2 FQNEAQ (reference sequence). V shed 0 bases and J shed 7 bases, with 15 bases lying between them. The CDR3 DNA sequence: TGTGCCAGCAGCTTAGCGCTTGCAGCCGACTCTGGCTACACCTTC. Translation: CASSLALAADSGYTF.

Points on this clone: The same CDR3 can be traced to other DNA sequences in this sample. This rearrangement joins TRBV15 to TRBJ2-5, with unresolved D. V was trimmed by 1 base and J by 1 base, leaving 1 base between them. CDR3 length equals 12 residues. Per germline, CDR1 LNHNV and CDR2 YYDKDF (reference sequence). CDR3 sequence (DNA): TGTGCCACCAGCAGAGGCCAAGAGACCCAGTACTTC. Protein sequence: CATSRGQETQYF.